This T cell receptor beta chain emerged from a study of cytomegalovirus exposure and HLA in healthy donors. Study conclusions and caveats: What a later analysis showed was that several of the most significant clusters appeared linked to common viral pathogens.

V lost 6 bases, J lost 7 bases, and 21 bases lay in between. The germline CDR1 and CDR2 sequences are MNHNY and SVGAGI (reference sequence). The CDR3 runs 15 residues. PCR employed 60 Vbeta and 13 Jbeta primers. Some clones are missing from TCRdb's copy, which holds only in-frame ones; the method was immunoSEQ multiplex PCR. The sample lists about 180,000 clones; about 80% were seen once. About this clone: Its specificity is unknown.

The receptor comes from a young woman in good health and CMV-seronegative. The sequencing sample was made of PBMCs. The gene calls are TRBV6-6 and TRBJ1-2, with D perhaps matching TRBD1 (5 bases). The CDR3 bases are TGTGCCAGCAGCCATGCCCGCCTTCGGGACTCTGGCTACACCTTC. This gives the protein CASSHARLRDSGYTF.